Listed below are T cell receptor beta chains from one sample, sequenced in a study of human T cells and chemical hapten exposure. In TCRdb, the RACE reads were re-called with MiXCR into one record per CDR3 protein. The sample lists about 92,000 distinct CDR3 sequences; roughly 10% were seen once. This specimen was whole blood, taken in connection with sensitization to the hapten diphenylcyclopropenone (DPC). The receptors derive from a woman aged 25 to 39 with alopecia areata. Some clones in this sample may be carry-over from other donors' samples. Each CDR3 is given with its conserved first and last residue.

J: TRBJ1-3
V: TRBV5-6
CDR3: CASSLDSVTGNTIYF

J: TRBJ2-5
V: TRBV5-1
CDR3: CASRVFQETQYF

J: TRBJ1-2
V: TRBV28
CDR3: CASSLPQGLEGYTF

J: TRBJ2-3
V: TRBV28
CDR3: CASSSGGPADTQYF

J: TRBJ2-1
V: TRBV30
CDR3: CAWSEGQGLDNEQFF

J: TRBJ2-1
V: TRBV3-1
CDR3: CASSQTAASGGNEQFF

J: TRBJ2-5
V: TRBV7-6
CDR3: CASSPLSHPQYF

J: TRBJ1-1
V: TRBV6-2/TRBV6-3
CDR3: CASREPNTEAFF

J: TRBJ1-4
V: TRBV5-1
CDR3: CASSRSMGRGASATNEKLFF

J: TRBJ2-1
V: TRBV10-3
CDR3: CATEDRDNEQFF

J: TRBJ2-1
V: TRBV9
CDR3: CASSVEGQGGNEQFF

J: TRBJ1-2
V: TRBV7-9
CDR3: CASSPRTDSIGSYGYTF

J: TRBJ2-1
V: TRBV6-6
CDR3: CASSFPGPVNEQFF

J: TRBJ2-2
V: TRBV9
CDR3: CASSPAGPTNTGELFF

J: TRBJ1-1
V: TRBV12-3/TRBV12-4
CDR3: CASSAWEGDTEAFF

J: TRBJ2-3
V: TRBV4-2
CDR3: CASSQAALGSTDTQYF

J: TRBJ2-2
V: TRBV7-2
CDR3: CASTPGTGASTGELFF

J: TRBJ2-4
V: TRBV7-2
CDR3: CASREGVGEAKNIQYF

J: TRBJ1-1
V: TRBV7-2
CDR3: CASSFHSEAFF

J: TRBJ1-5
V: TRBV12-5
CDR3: CASSVGGNGQPQHF

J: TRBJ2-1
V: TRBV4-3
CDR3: CASSGLAGEDEQFF

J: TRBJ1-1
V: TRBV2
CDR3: CASSRGQGSTEAFF

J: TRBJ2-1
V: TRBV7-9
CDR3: CASKGGAWNEQFF

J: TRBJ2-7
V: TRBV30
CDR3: CAWSAGTYYEQYF

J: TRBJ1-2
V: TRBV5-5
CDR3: CASSLEGPGYGYTF

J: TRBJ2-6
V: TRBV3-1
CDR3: CASSQEIGANVLTF

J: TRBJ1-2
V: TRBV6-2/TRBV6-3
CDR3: CASWNAGGPTVNYGYTF

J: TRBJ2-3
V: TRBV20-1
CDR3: CSAPSSGDTQYF

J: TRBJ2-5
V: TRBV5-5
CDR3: CASSLQYLRQETQYF

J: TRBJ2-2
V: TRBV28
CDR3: CASSLRVTGGGELFF

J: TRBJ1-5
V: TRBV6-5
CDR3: CASSWDRNQPQHF

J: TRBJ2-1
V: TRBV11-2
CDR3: CASSSPLQGYNEQFF

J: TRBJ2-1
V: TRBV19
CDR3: CASSTASNNEQFF

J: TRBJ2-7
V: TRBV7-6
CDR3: CASSLGGGRRTYEQYF

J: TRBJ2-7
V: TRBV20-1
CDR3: CSARDLLAGGYEQYF

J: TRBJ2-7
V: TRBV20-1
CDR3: CSAGGSTSYEQYF

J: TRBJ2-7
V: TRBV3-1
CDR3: CASSQVYSSYEQYF

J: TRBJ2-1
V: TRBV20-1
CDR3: CSASPGDYNEQFF

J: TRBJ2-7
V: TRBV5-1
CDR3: CASRYRGAPYEQYF

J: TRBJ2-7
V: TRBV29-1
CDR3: CSVVSGTAAYEQYF